A selection of T cell receptor beta chains follows, all from one sample in a study of T-cell reconstitution after alpha-beta-depleted transplantation in children. TCRdb reprocessed the PCR reads via MiXCR and lists one record per CDR3 protein. The sample includes some 200,000 distinct CDR3 sequences, about 9.2% seen only once; the top ten take 6.2%. Sequenced material: PBMCs from the stem cell graft donor, taken from the stem cell graft. Receptors were obtained from a human donor who donated a stem cell graft to a child with acute lymphoblastic leukemia. CDR3s include the opening cysteine and the closing phenylalanine or tryptophan. Fields, in order: D gene, V gene, J gene, clone size, CDR3 DNA, CDR3 protein. The D gene is left open where the match is weak. The size of a clone is reported for some rows only, either as once, few or many, or as a class for expanded clones.

TRBD1	TRBV20-1	TRBJ1-2	.	TGCAGTGCTAGAGATAGCGGGACAGGAGATAACTATGGCTACACCTTC	CSARDSGTGDNYGYTF
.	TRBV5-5	TRBJ1-1	few	TGTGCCAGCAGCTCTCGCGACTCCTTCGTAGGTGGCACTGAAGCTTTCTTT	CASSSRDSFVGGTEAFF
.	TRBV6-1	TRBJ1-1	.	TGTGCCAGCAGTCCCGGCGCCTTAAGGACTGAAGCTTTCTTT	CASSPGALRTEAFF
.	TRBV12-3/TRBV12-4	TRBJ1-2	.	TGTGCCAGCAGCGAGACAGTTTTTGGGGGCTACACCTTC	CASSETVFGGYTF
.	TRBV3-1	TRBJ2-1	many	TGTGCCAGCAGAGTACTGGGGACCCATGAGCAGTTCTTC	CASRVLGTHEQFF
.	TRBV5-1	TRBJ1-1	many	TGCGCCAGCACCTCGAACACTGAAGCTTTCTTT	CASTSNTEAFF
.	TRBV11-2	TRBJ2-3	.	TGTGCCAGCAGCTTAACCCCCACTTGGAGCAGCACTAGCACAGATACGCAGTATTTT	CASSLTPTWSSTSTDTQYF
.	TRBV3-1	TRBJ1-5	.	TGTGCCAGCAGCTCAACAAGATCTAACAATCAGCCCCAGCATTTT	CASSSTRSNNQPQHF
.	TRBV6-2/TRBV6-3	TRBJ2-5	many	TGTGCCAGTGGGGAGACCCAGTACTTC	CASGETQYF
.	TRBV4-2	TRBJ2-2	.	TGTGCCAGCAGCCATGGGCTGGGGGCCACGAACACCGGGGAGCTGTTTTTT	CASSHGLGATNTGELFF
TRBD1	TRBV12-3/TRBV12-4	TRBJ1-2	.	TGTGCCAGCACCCGACAGGGGAAAGTGAGTGGCTACACCTTC	CASTRQGKVSGYTF
.	TRBV4-2	TRBJ2-7	.	TGTGCCAGCAGCCAACATCAGGACAATTTCGTCAACGAGCAGTACTTC	CASSQHQDNFVNEQYF
.	TRBV6-5	TRBJ1-2	few	TGTGCCAGCAGTTACGGACGACTGTCTATGGGGTACACCTTC	CASSYGRLSMGYTF
TRBD1	TRBV2	TRBJ1-6	few	TGTGCCAGCAGCCGGGACAGGGGGCGAGTGAATTCACCCCTCCACTTT	CASSRDRGRVNSPLHF
.	TRBV7-2	TRBJ1-5	many	TGTGCCAGCAGCCCGCAATACGATCAGCCCCAGCATTTT	CASSPQYDQPQHF
TRBD2	TRBV4-2	TRBJ2-1	.	TGTGCCAGCAGCCAAGATAGCGGGGGTCCTCCCTACAATGAGCAGTTCTTC	CASSQDSGGPPYNEQFF
.	TRBV27	TRBJ1-2	few	TGTGCCAGCAGTTTAAGGCGACAGGACTATGGCTACACCTTC	CASSLRRQDYGYTF
.	TRBV18	TRBJ2-5	few	TGTGCCAGCTCTCCGCGACTTATCCAAGAGACCCAGTACTTC	CASSPRLIQETQYF
.	TRBV27	TRBJ2-1	.	TGTGCCAGCAGTTTTGACAGAAACAATGAGCAGTTCTTC	CASSFDRNNEQFF
TRBD1	TRBV20-1	TRBJ2-3	few	TGCAGTGCCGTCCTCGACAGGGCGGATACGCAGTATTTT	CSAVLDRADTQYF